Reported below is one TCR beta chain. Antigen specificity is unknown. This specimen belongs to a study of Tregs in tolerant kidney transplant recipients. CD4+CD25+CD127- Tregs, CD4+CD25- non-Tregs, CD4 and CD8 cells were sorted. The repertoire was sequenced with immunoSEQ multiplex PCR; TCRdb's copy has only in-frame clones and lacks some. The data contain about 56,000 clones, around 80% of them singletons. Study-wide points: Validation in larger populations is needed because few patients were studied. Biological reproducibility was not directly addressed in this study. Expanding Tregs on activated donor B cells appeared to best identify donor-specific TCRbeta clones.

The germline CDR1 and CDR2 sequences are SGHDT and YYEEEE. The ends lost 3 bases at V and 4 bases at J; junction bases unmatched: 12. The CDR3 covers 17 residues. This chain connects TRBV5-6 to TRBJ2-2; 7 bases agree with TRBD2. The specimen sequenced was CD4+ T cells from blood. This clonotype originated in a human donor in good health. CDR3 sequence reads: CASSWVGSGVVTGELFF. The CDR3, as DNA: TGTGCCAGCAGCTGGGTTGGGAGCGGGGTTGTCACCGGGGAGCTGTTTTTT. The variable domain in full, with the rest retrieved from reference TRBV5-6 and TRBJ2-2, is DAGVTQSPTHLIKTRGQQVTLRCSPKSGHDTVSWYQQALGQGPQFIFQYYEEEERQRGNFPDRFSGHQFPNYSSELNVNALLLGDSALYLCASSWVGSGVVTGELFFGEGSRLTVL.